This T cell receptor (beta chain) comes out of a study of identical twins. This CDR3 has 18 amino acids. The germline gives CDR1 KGHSH, CDR2 LQKENI. V was cut by 3 bases and J by 0 bases, with 18 bases left in between. A universal primer binding site was introduced by template switching. The final cDNA contained unique molecular identifiers. TCRdb itself ran the 5' RACE reads through MiXCR, one entry per CDR3 protein. The sample records roughly 720,000 distinct CDR3 sequences, about 20% being singletons. The sample was also linked to a second study, of T cells expressing NK-cell markers.

The origin of this receptor is a woman aged 18-35 years in good health. The source material was PBMCs. This chain links TRBV18 with TRBJ1-3; D remains unclear. CDR3 sequence (DNA): TGTGCCAGCTCACCGGTCGGACTCGCCCTTTTCTCTGGAAACACCATATATTTT. Protein product: CASSPVGLALFSGNTIYF.